The entry below describes one TCR beta chain. Its antigen is undetermined. The CDR3 consists of 13 residues. Trimming shortened V by 0 bases and J by 7 bases, and 7 bases separated the two germline ends. Germline lookup yields CDR1 SGHTA and CDR2 FQGNSA. A multiplex PCR was run with 60 Vbeta primers and 13 Jbeta primers. Clones were sequenced by immunoSEQ multiplex PCR, and TCRdb holds only the in-frame ones, with some missing. Here the sample spans 99,000 or so clones, roughly 13% being singletons. This sample is part of a study of cytomegalovirus exposure and HLA in healthy donors. Study-level information: Earlier, almost 120 million unique TCR beta sequences were recovered from 170 million or so T cells by an analysis. General study points: Reported results showed that the classifier diagnosed cytomegalovirus status with high specificity and sensitivity. In a later analysis, HLA-associated beta chains showed higher expansion and lower generation probabilities than comparable chains. Across donors, sequencing depth was assumed by presence/absence analyses to be roughly uniform.

The chain carries TRBV7-2 and TRBJ1-5; no firm D call. This TCR derives from a man aged 40-49 years in good health and CMV-seropositive. The material sequenced was PBMCs. The CDR3 sequence is CASSLARFQPQHF. In DNA form, the CDR3 reads TGTGCCAGCAGCTTAGCGAGGTTCCAGCCCCAGCATTTT.